One and the same sample provided the 23 T cell receptor beta chains below, sequenced in a study of cytomegalovirus exposure and HLA in healthy donors. PCR primers comprised 60 Vbeta and 13 Jbeta primers. The table came from immunoSEQ multiplex PCR; TCRdb's copy has only in-frame clones and leaves some out. The sample lists roughly 160,000 clones, roughly four fifths occurring once. The specimen sequenced was PBMCs. The receptors were gathered from a female donor in good health and CMV-seronegative.

The chain uses TRBV6-1 and TRBJ1-1; tentative D call: TRBD1 (5 bases). Trimming took 4 bases from V and 3 from J, leaving 18 bases between them. The CDR3 loop spans 16 amino acids. Germline CDR1 reads MNHNS; CDR2 reads SASEGT. The CDR3 DNA reads TGTGCCAGCAGTGTAGGACAAGGGGCTCGGGACACTGAAGCTTTCTTT. Translated: CASSVGQGARDTEAFF.

This clone was counted only a few times. This rearrangement joins TRBV5-4 to TRBJ1-3; 8 bases map to TRBD1. Germline-derived CDR1 and CDR2 are SGHNT and YYREEE (reference sequence). Trimming took 0 bases from V and 3 from J; bases not matched to a gene: 2. The CDR3 contains 15 residues. The CDR3 protein is CASSLGRGHGNTIYF. CDR3 nucleotide sequence: TGTGCCAGCAGCTTGGGCAGGGGGCATGGAAACACCATATATTTT.

This clone showed up just a few times. The V call is TRBV30, the J call TRBJ1-6; the D gene is possibly TRBD1 (6 bases). Per the germline V gene, CDR1 is GTSNPN and CDR2 is SVGIG (reference sequence). Deletions cut 0 bases from V and 11 bases from J, with 14 bases between. There are 14 residues in the CDR3. This CDR3 reads CAWSVLQGGTPLHF. CDR3 nucleotides: TGTGCCTGGAGTGTACTACAGGGAGGGACACCCCTCCACTTT.

The chain joins TRBV11-2 to TRBJ1-2; maybe TRBD1 (5 bases). The CDR3 is made up of 16 amino acids. V gave up 5 bases and J gave up 4 bases, with 20 bases separating them. From germline, CDR1 is SGHAT and CDR2 FQNNGV. CDR3 sequence: CASSPRQGDLGYGYTF. The CDR3 DNA reads as TGTGCCAGCAGCCCCCGGCAGGGTGATTTGGGCTATGGCTACACCTTC.

The rearrangement uses TRBV7-2 and TRBJ1-3; TRBD1 matches 10 bases. Germline V gene sequence: CDR1 SGHTA, CDR2 FQGNSA. The V gene end was trimmed by 5 bases and the J gene end by 3 bases; junction bases not matched to a gene: 7. The CDR3 extends over 16 amino acids. As DNA, the CDR3 is TGTGCCAGCAGCGACCGACAGGGGGCTTTTGGAAACACCATATATTTT. This sequence encodes CASSDRQGAFGNTIYF.

The chain joins TRBV7-2 to TRBJ2-1; TRBD1 aligns across 8 bases. Germline-derived CDR1 and CDR2 are SGHTA and FQGNSA. CDR3 length equals 15 residues. Trimming cost V 4 bases and J 8 bases; bases outside gene matches: 10. The CDR3 here is CASSSRTGRKDEQFF. The CDR3 DNA sequence: TGTGCCAGCAGCTCGCGGACAGGGCGGAAGGATGAGCAGTTCTTC.

The V and J genes are TRBV29-1 and TRBJ1-2; the match to TRBD1 covers 7 bases. Germline values: CDR1 SQVTM, CDR2 ANQGSEA. Losses at the gene ends were 6 bases for V and 4 bases for J; bases not matched to a gene: 5. This CDR3 has 12 residues. CDR3 coding DNA: TGCAGCGTCTCACAGGGGAGCTATGGCTACACCTTC. Amino acids: CSVSQGSYGYTF. Looking up the rest from reference TRBV29-1 and TRBJ1-2 gives the full variable domain: SAVISQKPSRDICQRGTSLTIQCQVDSQVTMMFWYRQQPGQSLTLIATANQGSEATYESGFVIDKFPISRPNLTFSTLTVSNMSPEDSSIYLCSVSQGSYGYTFGSGTRLTVV.

This chain uses TRBV18 with TRBJ1-1, with D tentatively TRBD1 (5 bases). The germline CDR1 and CDR2 sequences are KGHSH and LQKENI. The CDR3 has 13 residues. V was trimmed by 3 bases and J by 1 base, leaving 6 bases between them. The CDR3, as DNA: TGTGCCAGCTCACCGGGGGGGAACACTGAAGCTTTCTTT. Translated: CASSPGGNTEAFF.

The V call is TRBV28, the J call TRBJ1-2; 7 bases map to TRBD1. J lost 8 bases, V lost 5 bases, and 11 bases had no gene match. From germline, CDR1 is MDHEN and CDR2 SYDVKM. This CDR3 spans 14 amino acids. In nucleotides, the CDR3 is TGTGCCAGCAGTCCGGTCGACAGGGCTGGAGGCTACACCTTC. This encodes CASSPVDRAGGYTF.

V and J are TRBV9 and TRBJ2-7; 8 bases are a match to TRBD2. Trimming at V came to 4 bases and at J to 2 bases, leaving 5 bases not matched to a gene. The germline CDR1 and CDR2 sequences are SGDLS and YYNGEE. This CDR3 is 14 amino acids long. CDR3 sequence reads: CASSQGTSPYEQYF. The CDR3 bases are TGTGCCAGCAGCCAAGGGACTAGTCCCTACGAGCAGTACTTC.

This clone was seen just once. This chain uses TRBV7-3 with TRBJ2-7; 8 bases agree with TRBD2. The V gene's germline CDR1 is SGHTA and CDR2 FQGTGA. V shed 0 bases and J 5 bases; nucleotides not matched to a gene: 9. This CDR3 is 16 amino acids long. The CDR3 protein is CASSLTGGGQADEQYF. The CDR3 DNA follows: TGTGCCAGCAGCTTAACCGGGGGGGGGCAAGCCGACGAGCAGTACTTC.

Concerning this clone: The sample has other DNA sequences that encode this CDR3 too. The V and J genes are TRBV9 and TRBJ2-7; 10 bases map to TRBD1. There are 14 residues in the CDR3. The germline V gene has CDR1 SGDLS and CDR2 YYNGEE. The J segment lost 2 bases and the V segment lost 2 bases, leaving 1 base of the junction unmatched. The DNA for the CDR3 is TGTGCCAGCAGCGTGGGGACAGGGGCCTACGAGCAGTACTTC. Protein: CASSVGTGAYEQYF.

In the case of this clone: Other nucleotide sequences in the sample specify the same CDR3. V usage is TRBV7-2 and J usage is TRBJ2-5, with unresolved D. CDR1 is SGHTA, CDR2 FQGNSA, per germline. The V end was cut by 3 bases, the J end by 4 bases, with 3 bases between. The CDR3 sequence is 11 residues long. This chain's CDR3 is CASSFRETQYF. In nucleotides, the CDR3 is TGTGCCAGCAGCTTTCGAGAGACCCAGTACTTC.

V and J are TRBV28 and TRBJ1-5; D remains unclear. V lost 1 base, J lost 7 bases, and 8 bases lay in between. Germline loops: CDR1 MDHEN, CDR2 SYDVKM. The CDR3 is made up of 13 amino acids. CDR3 DNA: TGTGCCAGCAGTTTATCGGGAGGGCAGCCCCAGCATTTT. It yields the protein CASSLSGGQPQHF.

The chain couples TRBV10-1 to TRBJ2-1, with 8 bases identical to TRBD2. Germline-derived CDR1 and CDR2 are WNHNN and SYGVQD (reference sequence). With 3 bases clipped from V and 9 bases from J, the junction kept 10 bases outside the gene matches. This CDR3 spans 15 amino acids. For the CDR3, the DNA is TGCGCCAGCAGTGACGGCGGGGGGCCCACGGGTGAGCAGTTCTTC. This gives the protein CASSDGGGPTGEQFF.

The J gene is TRBJ2-5, the V gene TRBV18; D is ambiguous. The CDR3 length is 12 residues. Trimming cost V 3 bases and J 4 bases, with 6 bases left between them. Germline loops: CDR1 KGHSH, CDR2 LQKENI. CDR3 in amino acids: CASSPNRETQYF. DNA of the CDR3: TGTGCCAGCTCACCCAATAGAGAGACCCAGTACTTC.

The rearrangement uses TRBV7-8 and TRBJ2-7, with D tentatively TRBD1 (6 bases). The CDR3 is 15 amino acids. The germline CDR1 and CDR2 sequences are SGHVS and FQNEAQ. Trimming removed 4 bases at V and 2 bases at J, with 15 bases between. For the CDR3, the DNA is TGTGCCAGCAGCTCATACCGGGACACAGCCTACGAGCAGTACTTC. Protein: CASSSYRDTAYEQYF.

The chain joins TRBV7-9 to TRBJ1-1; 9 positions match TRBD1. There are 16 residues in the CDR3. Germline V gene sequence: CDR1 SEHNR, CDR2 FQNEAQ (reference sequence). The ends lost 5 bases at V and 4 bases at J; junction bases unmatched: 11. The CDR3 DNA follows: TGTGCCAGCAGCCCCAACCGGGACAGGGATCGCACTGAAGCTTTCTTT. This codes for CASSPNRDRDRTEAFF.

The V and J genes are TRBV6-1 and TRBJ1-1, with 7 bases fitting TRBD1. J was trimmed by 0 bases and V by 6 bases; bases with no gene match: 4. Germline V CDR1 and CDR2: MNHNS, SASEGT. The CDR3 loop spans 14 amino acids. The CDR3 here is CASRDRKMNTEAFF. CDR3 nucleotides: TGTGCCAGCAGGGACAGGAAGATGAACACTGAAGCTTTCTTT.

The gene calls are TRBV2 and TRBJ2-2; TRBD1 agrees at 7 bases. The CDR3 sequence is 15 residues long. V was pared by 8 bases and J by 5 bases, with 11 bases of the junction left unmatched. Per germline, CDR1 SNHLY and CDR2 FYNNEI. This CDR3 reads CASSREGQITGELFF. Written as DNA, the CDR3 is TGTGCCAGCTCACGAGAGGGACAGATAACCGGGGAGCTGTTTTTT.

The genes are TRBV5-1 and TRBJ2-4, with 7 bases lining up with TRBD2. CDR1 is SGHRS, CDR2 YFSETQ, per germline. The CDR3 totals 14 residues. J was trimmed by 3 bases and V by 7 bases; bases with no gene match: 7. Here the CDR3 reads CASGAGRGKNIQYF. The CDR3 coding sequence is TGCGCCAGCGGGGCAGGGAGGGGCAAAAACATTCAGTACTTC.

The chain joins TRBV4-1 to TRBJ2-7, with a tentative D call TRBD1 (5 bases). In germline, CDR1 is MGHRA, CDR2 YSYEKL. The CDR3 loop spans 15 amino acids. V lost 1 base and J 2 bases, leaving 12 bases between the germline ends. CDR3 amino acids: CASSQAEQETYEQYF. Here the CDR3 DNA reads TGCGCCAGCAGCCAAGCTGAACAGGAGACCTACGAGCAGTACTTC.

V is TRBV28 and J is TRBJ2-7; maybe TRBD2 (6 bases). V lost 5 bases, J lost 6 bases, and 14 bases lay in between. The germline CDR1 and CDR2 sequences are MDHEN and SYDVKM. CDR3 length: 13 residues. CDR3 sequence reads: CASSRAGTAEQYF. In DNA form, the CDR3 reads TGTGCCAGCAGTAGGGCGGGGACGGCCGAGCAGTACTTC.